These 23 T cell receptor beta chains came from one sample sequenced in a study of blood T cell repertoires in COVID-19. Profiled with immunoSEQ multiplex PCR; TCRdb holds only in-frame clones, not every one. The sample records over 350,000 clones, around 89% being singletons. Material: peripheral blood. All receptors come from a woman aged 30 to 39 with acute or convalescent COVID-19.

The rearrangement joins TRBV18 to TRBJ1-5; 7 bases map to TRBD1. The CDR3 is made up of 12 amino acids. Trimming removed 5 bases from V and 7 bases from J; junction bases left unmatched: 2. The germline V gene has CDR1 KGHSH and CDR2 LQKENI. This CDR3 is CASSADRQPQHF. The CDR3 region has the DNA TGTGCCAGCTCAGCGGACAGGCAGCCCCAGCATTTT.

The chain links TRBV2 to TRBJ2-6, with D unclear. The V gene's germline CDR1 is SNHLY and CDR2 FYNNEI. The CDR3 length is 14 residues. V lost 7 bases to trimming and J lost 4 bases, with 11 bases between them. The CDR3 loop is CASTPSEGANVLTF. As DNA, the CDR3 is TGTGCCAGCACCCCTTCGGAGGGGGCCAACGTCCTGACTTTC.

The rearrangement links TRBV30 to TRBJ1-5; D gene uncertain. The ends were cut back, 5 bases at V and 0 bases at J, with 23 bases in the middle. Germline CDR1 GTSNPN, CDR2 SVGIG (reference sequence). The CDR3 spans 18 residues. The CDR3 bases are TGTGCCTGGTCAAGCCGCCAATCTCAAATTAATAGCAATCAGCCCCAGCATTTT. Its translation is CAWSSRQSQINSNQPQHF.

The chain recombines TRBV3-1 (or the pseudogene TRBV3-2) with TRBJ2-5; perhaps TRBD2 as D (7 bases). The CDR3 extends over 15 amino acids. V was clipped by 4 bases and J by 0 bases, with 12 bases between them. The germline CDR1 and CDR2 sequences are LGHDT and YNNKEL (reference sequence). Here the CDR3 DNA reads TGTGCCAGCAGCCCGGGGGCGGGGGACCAAGAGACCCAGTACTTC. This gives the protein CASSPGAGDQETQYF.

The rearrangement links TRBV6-6 to TRBJ2-7, with 8 bases identical to TRBD1. The J segment lost 7 bases and the V segment lost 5 bases, leaving 7 bases of the junction unmatched. The CDR3 contains 13 residues. Germline-derived CDR1 and CDR2 are MNHNY and SVGAGI (reference sequence). The CDR3 DNA follows: TGTGCCAGCAGTCGTCAGGGGGCAGGGGAGCAGTACTTC. Encoded protein: CASSRQGAGEQYF.

The chain combines TRBV29-1 with TRBJ1-1; 7 bases match TRBD1. Germline CDR1 and CDR2: SQVTM and ANQGSEA. The trim removed 5 bases at V and 3 bases at J, leaving 3 bases unmatched. The CDR3 is made up of 12 amino acids. The CDR3 sequence: CSVSRGDTEAFF. The CDR3 coding sequence is TGCAGCGTTTCCAGGGGGGACACTGAAGCTTTCTTT.

The chain couples TRBV7-9 to TRBJ2-5, with D possibly TRBD2 on 5 matching bases. Germline-derived CDR1 and CDR2 are SEHNR and FQNEAQ (reference sequence). The CDR3 has 15 residues. V lost 2 bases, J lost 5 bases, and 15 bases lay in between. The CDR3 protein is CASSLLRTGEETQYF. Here the CDR3 DNA reads TGTGCCAGCAGCTTATTGCGGACCGGGGAGGAGACCCAGTACTTC.

V and J are TRBV6-1 and TRBJ2-1; possibly TRBD2 for D (6 bases). Trimming removed 1 base at V and 7 bases at J, with 20 bases between. Germline CDR1 reads MNHNS; CDR2 reads SASEGT. This CDR3 comprises 17 residues. CDR3 sequence (DNA): TGTGCCAGCAGTGAAGGGTGGGGCGGGGTCGAGTTGAATGAGCAGTTCTTC. Protein product: CASSEGWGGVELNEQFF.

J is TRBJ1-6 and V is TRBV11-2; D gene ambiguous. CDR3 size: 14 residues. Per germline, CDR1 SGHAT and CDR2 FQNNGV. V was cut by 5 bases and J by 7 bases, with 12 bases left in between. This CDR3 reads CASSATDLNSPLHF. CDR3 coding DNA: TGTGCCAGCAGCGCCACCGACTTAAATTCACCCCTCCACTTT.

V gene TRBV23-1 combines with J gene TRBJ2-2, with D tentatively TRBD1 (5 bases). TRBV23-1 is an ORF, with its function uncertain. The CDR3 is made up of 18 amino acids. V was pared by 4 bases and J by 0 bases, with 18 bases between. The CDR3 region is CASSPPTVDTSNTGELFF. For the CDR3, the DNA is TGCGCCAGCAGTCCCCCAACAGTGGACACCTCGAACACCGGGGAGCTGTTTTTT.

This chain connects TRBV19 to TRBJ2-3, with 7 bases aligning to TRBD2. This CDR3 is 14 amino acids long. Germline CDR1 reads LNHDA; CDR2 reads SQIVND (reference sequence). After removal of 5 bases from V and 6 bases from J, the junction contained 8 bases not matched to a gene. The CDR3 coding sequence is TGTGCCAGTAGTGCCCTGGGAGGGGCCGATACGCAGTATTTT. Translation: CASSALGGADTQYF. Full variable domain (missing parts from reference TRBV19 and TRBJ2-3): DGGITQSPKYLFRKEGQNVTLSCEQNLNHDAMYWYRQDPGQGLRLIYYSQIVNDFQKGDIAEGYSVSREKKESFPLTVTSAQKNPTAFYLCASSALGGADTQYFGPGTRLTVL.

The chain carries TRBV2 and TRBJ1-1, with D unresolved. CDR3 length equals 14 residues. Deletions cut 7 bases from V and 0 bases from J, with 12 bases between. The germline V gene has CDR1 SNHLY and CDR2 FYNNEI. Here the CDR3 reads CASNLGGLNTEAFF. DNA of the CDR3: TGTGCCAGCAATCTCGGCGGGCTGAACACTGAAGCTTTCTTT.

This rearrangement joins TRBV6-6 to TRBJ2-3; D perhaps matches TRBD1 (5 bases). CDR1 and CDR2 (germline): MNHNY, SVGAGI (reference sequence). The length of the CDR3 is 14 residues. The V end was cut by 0 bases, the J end by 4 bases, with 8 bases between. The CDR3 sequence: CASSYSTRADTQYF. The CDR3 nucleotides read TGTGCCAGCAGTTACTCGACCAGGGCAGATACGCAGTATTTT.

The table lists this clone with a count of one. The rearrangement links TRBV4-1 to TRBJ2-3; tentative D call: TRBD1 (6 bases). Trimming removed 0 bases from V and 1 base from J, with 11 bases in between. The CDR3 length is 16 residues. CDR1 and CDR2 (germline): MGHRA, YSYEKL. DNA of the CDR3: TGCGCCAGCAGCCAAGATCCGGGACAAGGCACAGATACGCAGTATTTT. It specifies CASSQDPGQGTDTQYF.

Regarding this clone: Other DNA sequences of this sample code for an identical CDR3. This chain uses TRBV19 with TRBJ2-2; D is uncertain. This CDR3 has 13 amino acids. Germline V gene sequence: CDR1 LNHDA, CDR2 SQIVND (reference sequence). The V end was cut by 3 bases, the J end by 1 base, with 3 bases between. The CDR3 protein is CASSILNTGELFF. The CDR3 DNA follows: TGTGCCAGTAGTATTCTGAACACCGGGGAGCTGTTTTTT.

This sequence joins TRBV6-5 and TRBJ2-1, with 7 bases matching TRBD2. CDR3 size: 14 residues. The V gene's germline CDR1 is MNHEY and CDR2 SVGAGI. Trimming cost V 7 bases and J 3 bases; bases outside gene matches: 6. CDR3 nucleotides: TGTGCCAGCATTCCCTGGGGGGGCTACAATGAGCAGTTCTTC. Translating it yields CASIPWGGYNEQFF.

The chain uses TRBV30 and TRBJ2-4; 10 bases align to TRBD2. The CDR3 is 16 amino acids. The germline V gene encodes CDR1 GTSNPN and CDR2 SVGIG (reference sequence). Germline trimming cut 2 bases from V and 6 bases from J; bases unmatched to any gene: 10. In DNA form, the CDR3 reads TGTGCCTGGAGTTTCATAGCGGGGGGAATGGGAAACATTCAGTACTTC. Translation: CAWSFIAGGMGNIQYF.

This clone was seen once. The V gene is TRBV6-1, the J gene TRBJ1-2; D is uncertain. The ends were cut back, 2 bases at V and 5 bases at J, with 9 bases in the middle. Per germline, CDR1 MNHNS and CDR2 SASEGT. The CDR3 runs 13 residues. The CDR3 nucleotides are TGTGCCAGCAGTGAATACAGTCTATATGGCTACACCTTC. As protein: CASSEYSLYGYTF.

This rearrangement joins TRBV30 to TRBJ2-4, with D maybe TRBD2 (5 bases). The CDR3 has 12 residues. V gave up 4 bases and J gave up 7 bases, with 11 bases separating them. Germline assignment: CDR1 GTSNPN and CDR2 SVGIG (reference sequence). The CDR3 loop reads CAWTPQRNIQYF. The CDR3 DNA sequence: TGTGCCTGGACCCCCCAGCGGAACATTCAGTACTTC.

The chain recombines TRBV19 with TRBJ1-1; D may be TRBD1 (5 bases). V was clipped by 4 bases and J by 0 bases, with 12 bases between them. The CDR3 totals 15 residues. Germline V gives CDR1 LNHDA, CDR2 SQIVND (reference sequence). The CDR3 loop is CASSKGPLLNTEAFF. CDR3 coding DNA: TGTGCCAGTAGTAAGGGGCCTCTCCTGAACACTGAAGCTTTCTTT.

The V and J genes are TRBV27 and TRBJ1-4, with 8 nucleotides matching TRBD1. This CDR3 comprises 13 residues. With 4 bases clipped from V and 7 bases from J, the junction kept 2 bases outside the gene matches. Germline CDR1 MNHEY, CDR2 SMNVEV (reference sequence). The CDR3 region has the DNA TGTGCCAGCAGTTCAGGGGGCGGTGAAAAACTGTTTTTT. Translation: CASSSGGGEKLFF.

This chain uses TRBV7-3 with TRBJ2-3; D call uncertain. The ends were cut back, 6 bases at V and 4 bases at J, with 11 bases in the middle. From germline, CDR1 is SGHTA and CDR2 FQGTGA. This CDR3 comprises 13 residues. CDR3 sequence reads: CASSLTLPDTQYF. The DNA of the CDR3 is TGTGCCAGCAGTCTAACTTTACCAGATACGCAGTATTTT.

The chain has TRBV5-4 and TRBJ1-1; perhaps TRBD1 as D (5 bases). The CDR3 is made up of 15 amino acids. V was cut by 0 bases and J by 6 bases, with 15 bases left in between. Germline CDR1 reads SGHNT; CDR2 reads YYREEE (reference sequence). The CDR3 DNA follows: TGTGCCAGCAGCTTGGGGGAGAGGGACTTTGCTGAAGCTTTCTTT. This codes for CASSLGERDFAEAFF. Filled out from reference TRBV5-4 and TRBJ1-1, the complete variable domain reads ETGVTQSPTHLIKTRGQQVTLRCSSQSGHNTVSWYQQALGQGPQFIFQYYREEENGRGNFPPRFSGLQFPNYSSELNVNALELDDSALYLCASSLGERDFAEAFFGQGTRLTVV.